The clone carrying this T cell receptor (beta chain) occurred a few times. Its antigen is not identified. TCRdb recomputed calls from the 5' RACE reads with MiXCR, one row per CDR3 protein. The profile shows a few hundred thousand distinct CDR3 sequences, approximately 12% of them singletons. The entry originates in a study of T cells after yellow fever vaccination. Overall study results and limits: Repertoires sorted by FACS could include abundant clonotypes that are contaminants from the bulk population.

CDR1 and CDR2 from the germline V gene are SGHKS and YYEKEE (reference sequence). The V and J ends lost 1 base and 8 bases, in that order; junction bases with no gene match: 11. The CDR3 extends over 15 amino acids. The sequences come from CD4+ T cells sorted from PBMCs, collected 15 days after the yellow fever booster vaccination. This receptor was obtained from a man younger than 35 who received the YFV17D yellow fever vaccine. The rearrangement links TRBV5-5 to TRBJ1-2, with TRBD1 identical over 7 bases. The CDR3 region is CASSLQSTGARGYTF. CDR3 DNA sequence: TGTGCCAGCAGCTTGCAGTCTACAGGGGCGAGGGGCTACACCTTC.